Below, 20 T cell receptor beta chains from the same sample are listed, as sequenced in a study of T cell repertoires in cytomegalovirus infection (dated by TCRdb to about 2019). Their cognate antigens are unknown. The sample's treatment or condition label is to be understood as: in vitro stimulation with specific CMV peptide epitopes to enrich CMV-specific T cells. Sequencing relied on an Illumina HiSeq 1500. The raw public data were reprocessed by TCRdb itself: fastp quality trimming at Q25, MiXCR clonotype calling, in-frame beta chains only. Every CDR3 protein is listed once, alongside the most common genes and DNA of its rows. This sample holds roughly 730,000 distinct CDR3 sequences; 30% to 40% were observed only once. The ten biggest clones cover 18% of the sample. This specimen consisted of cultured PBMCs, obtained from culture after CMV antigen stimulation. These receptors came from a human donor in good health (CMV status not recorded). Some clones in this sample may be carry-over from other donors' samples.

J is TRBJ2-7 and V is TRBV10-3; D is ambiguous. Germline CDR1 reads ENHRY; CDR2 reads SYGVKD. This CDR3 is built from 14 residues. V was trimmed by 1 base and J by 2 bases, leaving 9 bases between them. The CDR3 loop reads CAISEYREAYEQYF. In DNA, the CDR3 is TGTGCCATCAGTGAGTATAGGGAAGCCTACGAGCAGTACTTC.

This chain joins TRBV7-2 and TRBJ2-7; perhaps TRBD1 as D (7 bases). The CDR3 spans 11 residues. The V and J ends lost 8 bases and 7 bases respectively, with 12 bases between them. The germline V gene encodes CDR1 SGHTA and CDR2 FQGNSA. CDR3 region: CASRAGGEQYF. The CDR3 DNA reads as TGTGCCAGCCGTGCAGGGGGGGAGCAGTACTTC.

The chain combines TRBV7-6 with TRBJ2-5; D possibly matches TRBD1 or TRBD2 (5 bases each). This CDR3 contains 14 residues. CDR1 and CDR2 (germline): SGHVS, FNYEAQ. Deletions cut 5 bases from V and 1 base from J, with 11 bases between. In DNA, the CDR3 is TGTGCCAGCAGCATCGGGACCTCCCAAGAGACCCAGTACTTC. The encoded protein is CASSIGTSQETQYF.

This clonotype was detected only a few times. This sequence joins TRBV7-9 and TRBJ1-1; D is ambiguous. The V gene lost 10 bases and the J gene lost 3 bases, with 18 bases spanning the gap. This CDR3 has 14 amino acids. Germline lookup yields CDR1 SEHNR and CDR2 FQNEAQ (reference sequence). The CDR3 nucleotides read TGTGCCACATCCCCGGGCCTTAGGGACACTGAAGCTTTCTTT. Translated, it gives CATSPGLRDTEAFF.

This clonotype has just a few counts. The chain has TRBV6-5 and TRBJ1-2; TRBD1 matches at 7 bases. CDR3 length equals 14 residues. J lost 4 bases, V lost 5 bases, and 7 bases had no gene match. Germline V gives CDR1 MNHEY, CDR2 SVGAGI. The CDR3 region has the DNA TGTGCCAGCAGTAGAGACAGGGAAGGCTATGGCTACACCTTC. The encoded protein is CASSRDREGYGYTF.

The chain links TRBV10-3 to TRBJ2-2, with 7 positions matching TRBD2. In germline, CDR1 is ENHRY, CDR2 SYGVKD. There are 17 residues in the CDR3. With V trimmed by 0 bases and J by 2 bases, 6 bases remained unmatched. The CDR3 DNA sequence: TGTGCCATCAGTGAGTCTGTGGGGACTATAAACACCGGGGAGCTGTTTTTT. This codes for CAISESVGTINTGELFF.

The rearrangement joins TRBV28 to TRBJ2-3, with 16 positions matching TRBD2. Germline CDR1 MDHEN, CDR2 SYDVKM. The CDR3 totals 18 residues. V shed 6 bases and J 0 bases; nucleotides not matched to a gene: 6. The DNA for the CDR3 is TGTGCCAGCAGCTACGGGACTAGCGGGGGGGCAAGCACAGATACGCAGTATTTT. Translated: CASSYGTSGGASTDTQYF.

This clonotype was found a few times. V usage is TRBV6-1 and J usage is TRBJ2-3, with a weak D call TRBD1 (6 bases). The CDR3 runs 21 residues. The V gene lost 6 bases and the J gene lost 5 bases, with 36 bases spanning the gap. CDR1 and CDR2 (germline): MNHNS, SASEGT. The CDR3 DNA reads TGTGCCAGCAGGTCAGGGGCTCGTGGGTCCACACCGGGCCTTAGGTTAGATACGCAGTATTTT. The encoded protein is CASRSGARGSTPGLRLDTQYF.

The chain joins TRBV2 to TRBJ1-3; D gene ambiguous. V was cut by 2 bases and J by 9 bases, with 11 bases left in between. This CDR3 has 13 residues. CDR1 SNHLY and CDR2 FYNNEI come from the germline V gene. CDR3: CASSEQTRSTIYF. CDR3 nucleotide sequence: TGTGCCAGCAGTGAACAGACCCGAAGCACCATATATTTT. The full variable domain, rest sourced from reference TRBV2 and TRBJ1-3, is EPEVTQTPSHQVTQMGQEVILRCVPISNHLYFYWYRQILGQKVEFLVSFYNNEISEKSEIFDDQFSVERPDGSNFTLKIRSTKLEDSAMYFCASSEQTRSTIYFGEGSWLTVV.

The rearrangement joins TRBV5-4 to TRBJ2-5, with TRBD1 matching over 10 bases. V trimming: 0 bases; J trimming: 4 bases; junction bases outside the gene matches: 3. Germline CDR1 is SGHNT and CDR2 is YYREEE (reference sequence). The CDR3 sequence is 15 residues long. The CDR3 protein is CASSLATGGPETQYF. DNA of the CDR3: TGTGCCAGCAGCTTGGCGACAGGGGGCCCAGAGACCCAGTACTTC.

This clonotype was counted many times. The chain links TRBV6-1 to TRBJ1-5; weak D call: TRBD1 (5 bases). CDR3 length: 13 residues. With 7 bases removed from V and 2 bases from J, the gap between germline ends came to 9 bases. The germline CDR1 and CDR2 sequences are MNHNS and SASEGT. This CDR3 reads CASMGGGNQPQHF. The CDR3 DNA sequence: TGTGCCAGCATGGGGGGAGGCAATCAGCCCCAGCATTTT.

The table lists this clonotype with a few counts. CDR3 DNA sequence: TGTGCCAGTAGTACTAGGGACAGGGGGAGGCCCGGGGAGCTGTTTTTT. This codes for CASSTRDRGRPGELFF. V is TRBV19 and J is TRBJ2-2; 11 positions match TRBD1. CDR3 size: 16 residues. Germline lookup yields CDR1 LNHDA and CDR2 SQIVND (reference sequence). J gave up 6 bases and V 4 bases, and 7 bases lay outside the gene matches.

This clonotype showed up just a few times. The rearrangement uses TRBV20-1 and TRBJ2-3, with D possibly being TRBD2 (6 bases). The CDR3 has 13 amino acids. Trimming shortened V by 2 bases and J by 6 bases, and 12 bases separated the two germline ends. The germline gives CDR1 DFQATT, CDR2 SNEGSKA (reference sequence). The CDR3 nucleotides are TGCAGTGCTAGAACCCGGGGGAGCGATACGCAGTATTTT. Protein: CSARTRGSDTQYF.

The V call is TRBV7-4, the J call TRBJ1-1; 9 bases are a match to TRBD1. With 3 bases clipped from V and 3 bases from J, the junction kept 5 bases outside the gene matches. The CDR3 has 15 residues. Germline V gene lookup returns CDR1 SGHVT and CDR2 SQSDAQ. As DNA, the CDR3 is TGTGCCAGCAGCTTTTACCGGGACAGGGACACTGAAGCTTTCTTT. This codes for CASSFYRDRDTEAFF.

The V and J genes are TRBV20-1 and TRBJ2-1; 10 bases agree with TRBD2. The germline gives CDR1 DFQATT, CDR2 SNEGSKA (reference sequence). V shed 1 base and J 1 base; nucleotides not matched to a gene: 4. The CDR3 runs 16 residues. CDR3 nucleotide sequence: TGCAGTGCTAGAGTCGGACTAGCGGAATCCTACAATGAGCAGTTCTTC. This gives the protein CSARVGLAESYNEQFF.

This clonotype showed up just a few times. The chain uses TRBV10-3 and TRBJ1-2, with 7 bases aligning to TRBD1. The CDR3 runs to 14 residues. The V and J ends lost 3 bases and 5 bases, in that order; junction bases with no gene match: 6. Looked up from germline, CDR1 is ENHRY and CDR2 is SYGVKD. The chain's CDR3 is CAISEAGQVYGYTF. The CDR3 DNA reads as TGTGCCATCAGTGAAGCAGGACAGGTATATGGCTACACCTTC.

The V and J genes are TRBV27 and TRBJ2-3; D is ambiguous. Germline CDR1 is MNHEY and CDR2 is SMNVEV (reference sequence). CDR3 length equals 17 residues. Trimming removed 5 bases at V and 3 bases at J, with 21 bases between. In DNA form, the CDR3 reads TGTGCCAGCAGTGTTAGTAAGGTCCCCGGTGGAACAGATACGCAGTATTTT. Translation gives CASSVSKVPGGTDTQYF.

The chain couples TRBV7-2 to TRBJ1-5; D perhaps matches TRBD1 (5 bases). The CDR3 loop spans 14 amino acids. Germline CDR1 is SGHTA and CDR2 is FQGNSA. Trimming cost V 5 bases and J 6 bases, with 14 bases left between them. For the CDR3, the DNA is TGTGCCAGCAGCCAAGGACATGGTGGTCAGCCCCAGCATTTT. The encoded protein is CASSQGHGGQPQHF.

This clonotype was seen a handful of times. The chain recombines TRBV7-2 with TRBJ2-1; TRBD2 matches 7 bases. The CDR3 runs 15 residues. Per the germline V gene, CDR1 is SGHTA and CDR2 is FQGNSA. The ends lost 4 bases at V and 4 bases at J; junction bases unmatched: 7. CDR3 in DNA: TGTGCCAGCAGCTCTGTAGCGGGTACGTACAATGAGCAGTTCTTC. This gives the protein CASSSVAGTYNEQFF. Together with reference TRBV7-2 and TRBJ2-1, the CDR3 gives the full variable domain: GAGVSQSPSNKVTEKGKDVELRCDPISGHTALYWYRQSLGQGLEFLIYFQGNSAPDKSGLPSDRFSAERTGGSVSTLTIQRTQQEDSAVYLCASSSVAGTYNEQFFGPGTRLTVL.

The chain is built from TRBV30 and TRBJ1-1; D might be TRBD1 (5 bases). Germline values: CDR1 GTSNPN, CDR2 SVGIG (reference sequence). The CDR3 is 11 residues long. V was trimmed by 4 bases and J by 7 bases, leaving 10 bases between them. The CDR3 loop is CAWIRQHEAFF. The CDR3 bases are TGTGCCTGGATCCGACAGCATGAAGCTTTCTTT.